Listed here are 21 T cell receptor beta chains from one sample, sequenced in a study of identical twins. Each CDR3 protein is one row after TCRdb ran MiXCR on the 5' RACE reads. Among hundreds of thousands of distinct CDR3 sequences listed, around 20% were seen once. This sample was also put to use in a study of T cells expressing NK-cell markers.

The sequenced sample was PBMCs. The receptors originated from a woman aged 18-29 years in good health.

This clonotype was picked up one time. The chain links TRBV6-1 to TRBJ2-2; 8 bases agree with TRBD2. With 7 bases clipped from V and 6 bases from J, the junction kept 4 bases outside the gene matches. This CDR3 comprises 13 residues. Germline V gives CDR1 MNHNS, CDR2 SASEGT. The CDR3: CASKDGGAGELFF. The CDR3 DNA reads TGTGCCAGCAAAGACGGGGGGGCCGGGGAGCTGTTTTTT.

The chain joins TRBV20-1 to TRBJ1-2; D is uncertain. The CDR3 has 12 amino acids. Trimming took off 0 bases at V and 8 bases at J, with 10 bases between the two ends. Germline V CDR1 and CDR2: DFQATT, SNEGSKA (reference sequence). Written as DNA, the CDR3 is TGCAGTGCTAGAGACCAGTTGGAGGGCTACACCTTC. Protein product: CSARDQLEGYTF.

V and J are TRBV5-1 and TRBJ1-3; 9 positions match TRBD1. Germline CDR1 SGHRS, CDR2 YFSETQ. V lost 3 bases and J lost 8; bases outside the gene matches: 6. This CDR3 comprises 14 residues. This CDR3 is CASSYRGQGDTIYF. In DNA form, the CDR3 reads TGCGCCAGCAGCTACAGGGGGCAGGGGGACACCATATATTTT.

This clonotype was recorded at least ten times. V and J are TRBV6-5 and TRBJ2-7; possible D gene TRBD1, 6 bases. The germline V and J ends were trimmed by 0 bases and 10 bases, with 13 bases remaining between them. This CDR3 comprises 13 residues. CDR1 is MNHEY, CDR2 SVGAGI, per germline. The CDR3 is CASSYSRGTPQYF. CDR3 bases: TGTGCCAGCAGTTACTCGAGGGGGACCCCTCAGTACTTC.

This clonotype has just a few counts. The CDR3 is CSADNQRNYEQYF. For the CDR3, the DNA is TGCAGTGCTGACAACCAGCGGAACTACGAGCAGTACTTC. This chain links TRBV20-1 with TRBJ2-7; TRBD2 is a possible D gene (5 bases). The V end was cut by 5 bases, the J end by 3 bases, with 14 bases between. The CDR3 runs 13 residues. Per the germline V gene, CDR1 is DFQATT and CDR2 is SNEGSKA (reference sequence).

Only a few counts were recorded for this clonotype. The chain recombines TRBV12-3 or TRBV12-4 with TRBJ2-7; 12 bases line up with TRBD1. This CDR3 has 17 residues. With 4 bases clipped from V and 4 bases from J, the junction kept 11 bases outside the gene matches. The CDR3 is CASSSGDRGRTGYEQYF. DNA for the CDR3: TGTGCCAGCAGTTCCGGGGACAGGGGGCGCACCGGGTACGAGCAGTACTTC.

V gene TRBV20-1 combines with J gene TRBJ2-3; TRBD2 is a possible D gene (6 bases). V gave up 3 bases and J gave up 2 bases, with 18 bases separating them. The CDR3 covers 16 residues. From germline, CDR1 is DFQATT and CDR2 SNEGSKA (reference sequence). Here the CDR3 DNA reads TGCAGTGCTAGGGATGCAGGGAGCGGGCTCACAGATACGCAGTATTTT. Amino acid sequence: CSARDAGSGLTDTQYF.

This chain joins TRBV29-1 and TRBJ2-1; a weak D match, TRBD1 (6 bases). CDR1 and CDR2 from the germline V gene are SQVTM and ANQGSEA. The CDR3 consists of 14 residues. Trimming removed 8 bases at V and 3 bases at J, with 17 bases between. The CDR3 DNA sequence: TGCAGCACCGAAGGGGGAACCGACTACAATGAGCAGTTCTTC. Protein sequence: CSTEGGTDYNEQFF.

In this sample, this clonotype turned up a few times. The V call is TRBV6-1, the J call TRBJ2-3; 14 nucleotides align to TRBD2. V shed 5 bases, J shed 7 bases, and the junction held 8 bases outside the gene matches. The CDR3 is 16 residues long. Germline CDR1 MNHNS, CDR2 SASEGT. CDR3 bases: TGTGCCAGCAGTCGTGGGACTAGCGGGAGTGTAAATACGCAGTATTTT. It encodes CASSRGTSGSVNTQYF.

Ten or more counts support this clonotype. The chain employs TRBV6-5 and TRBJ2-4; D ambiguous. This CDR3 is 13 amino acids long. Germline CDR1 is MNHEY and CDR2 is SVGAGI. The V and J ends lost 4 bases and 3 bases respectively, with 7 bases between them. The DNA for the CDR3 is TGTGCCAGCAGTTCAAGGGTCAAAAACATTCAGTACTTC. Amino acid sequence: CASSSRVKNIQYF.

This clonotype was found many times. This chain joins TRBV9 and TRBJ2-2, with TRBD2 as a possible D gene (5 bases). This CDR3 has 15 residues. Germline V gives CDR1 SGDLS, CDR2 YYNGEE. The V end was cut by 0 bases, the J end by 1 base, with 7 bases between. CDR3 coding DNA: TGTGCCAGCAGCGTAGGTGCGGGGAACACCGGGGAGCTGTTTTTT. Its translation: CASSVGAGNTGELFF.

This clonotype was found many times. V and J are TRBV9 and TRBJ2-1, with 13 bases aligning to TRBD2. The CDR3 extends over 16 amino acids. Trimming at V came to 4 bases and at J to 12 bases, leaving 13 bases not matched to a gene. CDR1 SGDLS and CDR2 YYNGEE come from the germline V gene. The CDR3 DNA reads as TGTGCCAGCAGCACTGGACTAGCGGGGGCCGGAAAGGGGCAGTTCTTC. It encodes CASSTGLAGAGKGQFF.

The chain employs TRBV15 and TRBJ2-2, with TRBD1 matching over 8 bases. From germline, CDR1 is LNHNV and CDR2 YYDKDF (reference sequence). This CDR3 region has 15 residues. After removal of 0 bases from V and 3 bases from J, the junction contained 0 bases not matched to a gene. The CDR3 nucleotides read TGTGCCACCAGCAGAGAGGACAGGGACACCGGGGAGCTGTTTTTT. It codes for CATSREDRDTGELFF.

The chain recombines TRBV6-1 with TRBJ2-5; D is perhaps TRBD2 (6 bases). This CDR3 has 17 amino acids. V was clipped by 3 bases and J by 4 bases, with 21 bases between them. CDR1 is MNHNS and CDR2 is SASEGT in the germline V gene. As DNA, the CDR3 is TGTGCCAGCAGTGACGAGTGGGTAGCGGTCTTCGGAGAGACCCAGTACTTC. Encoded protein: CASSDEWVAVFGETQYF.

The chain uses TRBV9 and TRBJ2-5; D is possibly TRBD1 or TRBD2 (6 bases each). V lost 0 bases, J lost 2 bases, and 11 bases lay in between. The CDR3 consists of 15 residues. CDR1 is SGDLS, CDR2 YYNGEE, per germline. The CDR3 here is CASSVEGEDQETQYF. DNA for the CDR3: TGTGCCAGCAGCGTAGAGGGGGAGGATCAAGAGACCCAGTACTTC. Full variable domain (missing parts from reference TRBV9 and TRBJ2-5): DSGVTQTPKHLITATGQRVTLRCSPRSGDLSVYWYQQSLDQGLQFLIQYYNGEERAKGNILERFSAQQFPDLHSELNLSSLELGDSALYFCASSVEGEDQETQYFGPGTRLLVL.

This clonotype was counted between two and nine times. The chain combines TRBV20-1 with TRBJ2-7; D remains unclear. CDR1 and CDR2 (germline): DFQATT, SNEGSKA (reference sequence). Between the trimmed V and J ends, which lost 4 bases and 5 bases, there was a span of 18 bases. This CDR3 has 14 residues. CDR3 sequence (DNA): TGCAGTGCTACGTCTACCACTCATAAGAACGAGCAGTACTTC. This gives the protein CSATSTTHKNEQYF.

This chain uses TRBV18 with TRBJ2-3; D is unresolved. Germline assignment: CDR1 KGHSH and CDR2 LQKENI. The CDR3 spans 13 residues. The V and J ends lost 6 bases and 1 base respectively, with 8 bases between them. The CDR3 DNA sequence: TGTGCCAGCTCCCCCGTTGGCACAGATACGCAGTATTTT. Protein product: CASSPVGTDTQYF. Supplemented by reference TRBV18 and TRBJ2-3, the full variable domain reads NAGVMQNPRHLVRRRGQEARLRCSPMKGHSHVYWYRQLPEEGLKFMVYLQKENIIDESGMPKERFSAEFPKEGPSILRIQQVVRGDSAAYFCASSPVGTDTQYFGPGTRLTVL.

This clonotype was found many times. The chain employs TRBV20-1 and TRBJ2-3; 8 bases are a match to TRBD1. The ends lost 5 bases at V and 4 bases at J; junction bases unmatched: 8. This CDR3 comprises 14 residues. Germline V lookup: CDR1 DFQATT, CDR2 SNEGSKA (reference sequence). This CDR3 reads CSAFKQGVADTQYF. The CDR3 nucleotides read TGCAGTGCTTTTAAACAGGGGGTCGCAGATACGCAGTATTTT.

This clonotype was found a few times. The V gene is TRBV12-3 or TRBV12-4, the J gene TRBJ2-1, with 11 bases that match TRBD2. CDR3 length: 15 amino acids. The J segment lost 8 bases and the V segment lost 6 bases, leaving 9 bases of the junction unmatched. CDR3 sequence reads: CASSSRLAGRDEQFF. CDR3 DNA sequence: TGTGCCAGCAGCTCAAGACTAGCGGGAAGGGATGAGCAGTTCTTC.

This clonotype was seen repeatedly, ten times or more. In DNA, the CDR3 is TGTGCCAGCAGCCAATACGGGGGCGGGAGCTCCTACGAGCAGTACTTC. Translating gives CASSQYGGGSSYEQYF. This chain joins TRBV3-1 and TRBJ2-7, with a tentative D call TRBD2 (7 bases). Germline CDR1 and CDR2: LGHDT and YNNKEL (reference sequence). V was shortened by 2 bases and J by 0 bases, with 14 bases between the two germline ends. This CDR3 comprises 16 residues.

A few counts support this clonotype. The V gene is TRBV12-3 or TRBV12-4, the J gene TRBJ2-7, with unresolved D. V lost 3 bases to trimming and J lost 6 bases, with 9 bases between them. The CDR3 extends over 12 amino acids. The CDR3 region is CASSLVGIEQYF. CDR3 DNA sequence: TGTGCCAGCAGTTTGGTAGGGATCGAGCAGTACTTC.